This TCR beta chain was recorded in a study of response to subunit inactivated influenza vaccine. This clonotype was found a few times. TCRdb passed the RT-PCR reads through MiXCR, listing each CDR3 protein once. The table shows about 500,000 distinct CDR3 sequences, with under 15% occurring only once. This receptor was taken from a middle-aged man who received an inactivated influenza vaccine. The specimen was PBMCs from blood, collected around seven weeks after vaccination.

The CDR3 DNA reads TGTGCCAGCAGCTTGGAACGGGTGCAAAACATTCAGTACTTC. Amino acid sequence: CASSLERVQNIQYF. The gene calls are TRBV11-2 and TRBJ2-4; D is unresolved. The germline V and J ends were trimmed by 3 bases and 5 bases, with 11 bases remaining between them. The length of the CDR3 is 14 residues. Germline CDR1 and CDR2: SGHAT and FQNNGV.